The 5 T cell receptor beta chains in this list originate from one sample, sequenced in a study of blood T cell repertoires in COVID-19. This table comes from immunoSEQ multiplex PCR, and its TCRdb copy is limited to in-frame clones, with some not included. The sample yields roughly 300,000 clones, roughly 85% seen once. Material: PBMCs or T cells enriched from blood (not recorded which). These receptors originate from a woman aged 40-49 years with acute COVID-19.

This clone was observed a handful of times. The chain couples TRBV5-1 to TRBJ1-2; 7 bases map to TRBD1. This CDR3 region has 18 residues. CDR1 is SGHRS, CDR2 YFSETQ, per germline. Trimming removed 0 bases from V and 0 bases from J; junction bases left unmatched: 11. Written as DNA, the CDR3 is TGCGCCAGCAGCTTGGGCGGGACAGCGAAAGTTTCTAACTATGGCTACACCTTC. It yields the protein CASSLGGTAKVSNYGYTF. Full variable domain (remainder filled in from reference TRBV5-1 and TRBJ1-2): KAGVTQTPRYLIKTRGQQVTLSCSPISGHRSVSWYQQTPGQGLQFLFEYFSETQRNKGNFPGRFSGRQFSNSRSEMNVSTLELGDSALYLCASSLGGTAKVSNYGYTFGSGTRLTVV.

The rearrangement joins TRBV25-1 to TRBJ2-7, with a possible D match to TRBD2 (6 bases). CDR1 is MGHDK, CDR2 SYGVNS, per germline. There are 15 residues in the CDR3. The V and J ends lost 1 base and 3 bases respectively, with 13 bases between them. The CDR3 here is CASSELGGAHYEQYF. The CDR3 region has the DNA TGTGCCAGCAGTGAATTGGGCGGGGCGCACTACGAGCAGTACTTC.

J is TRBJ2-5 and V is TRBV5-4; tentatively, D is TRBD2 (5 bases). The CDR3 extends over 15 amino acids. The V end was cut by 1 base, the J end by 1 base, with 11 bases between. Germline CDR1 and CDR2: SGHNT and YYREEE (reference sequence). The CDR3 DNA sequence: TGTGCCAGCAGCTTGCAGGCGGGCGGCCAAGAGACCCAGTACTTC. Amino acid sequence: CASSLQAGGQETQYF.

The V and J genes are TRBV28 and TRBJ2-7; TRBD1 is a possible D gene (6 bases). With 5 bases removed from V and 2 bases from J, the gap between germline ends came to 22 bases. In germline, CDR1 is MDHEN, CDR2 SYDVKM. The CDR3 runs to 17 residues. In DNA, the CDR3 is TGTGCCAGCAGTCTACAAAATTCCGGGACAACACCCTACGAGCAGTACTTC. Translated: CASSLQNSGTTPYEQYF.

CDR3 nucleotides: TGTGCCAGCAGCGTGTCAGGGGCTGGGTCCTACAATGAGCAGTTCTTC. Its protein is CASSVSGAGSYNEQFF. This chain uses TRBV9 with TRBJ2-1; tentative D call: TRBD1 (6 bases). Trimming removed 2 bases at V and 1 base at J, with 13 bases between. Germline V gene data show CDR1 as SGDLS and CDR2 as YYNGEE. CDR3 length: 16 amino acids.